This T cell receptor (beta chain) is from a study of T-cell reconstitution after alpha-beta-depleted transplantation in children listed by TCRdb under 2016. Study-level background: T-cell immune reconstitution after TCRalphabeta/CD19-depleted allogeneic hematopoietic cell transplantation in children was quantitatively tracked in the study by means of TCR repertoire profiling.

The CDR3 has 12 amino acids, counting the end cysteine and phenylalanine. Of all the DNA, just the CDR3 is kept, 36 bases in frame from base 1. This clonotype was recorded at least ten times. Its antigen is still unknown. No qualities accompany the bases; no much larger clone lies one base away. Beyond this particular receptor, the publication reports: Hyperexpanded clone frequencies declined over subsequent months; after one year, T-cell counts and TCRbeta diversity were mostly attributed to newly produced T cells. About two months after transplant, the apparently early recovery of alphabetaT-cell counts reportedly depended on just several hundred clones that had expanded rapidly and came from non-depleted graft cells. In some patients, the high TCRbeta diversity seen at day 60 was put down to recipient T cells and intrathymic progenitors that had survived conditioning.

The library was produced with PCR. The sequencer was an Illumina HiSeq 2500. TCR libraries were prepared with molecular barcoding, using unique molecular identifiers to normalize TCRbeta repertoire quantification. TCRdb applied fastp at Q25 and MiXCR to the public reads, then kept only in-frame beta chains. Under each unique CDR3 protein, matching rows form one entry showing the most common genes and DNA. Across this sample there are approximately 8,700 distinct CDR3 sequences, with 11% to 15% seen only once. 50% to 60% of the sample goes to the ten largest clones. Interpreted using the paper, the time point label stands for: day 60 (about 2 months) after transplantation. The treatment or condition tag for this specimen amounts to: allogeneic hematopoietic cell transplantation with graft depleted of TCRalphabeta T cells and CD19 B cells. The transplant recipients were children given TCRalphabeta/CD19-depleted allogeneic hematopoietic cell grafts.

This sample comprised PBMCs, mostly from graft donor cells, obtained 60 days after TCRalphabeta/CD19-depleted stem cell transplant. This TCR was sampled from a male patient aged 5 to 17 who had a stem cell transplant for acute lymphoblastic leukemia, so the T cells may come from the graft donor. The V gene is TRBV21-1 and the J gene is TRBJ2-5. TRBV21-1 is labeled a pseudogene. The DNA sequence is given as TGTGCCAGCAGCAAGGGCCAGGAGACCCAGTACTTC. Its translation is CASSKGQETQYF.